This T cell receptor beta chain was profiled in a study of blood T cell repertoires in COVID-19. Study overall: Donors in the United States, Italy and Spain gave samples during acute or convalescent COVID-19. T cells, B-cell-depleted T cells, or PBMCs provided the cDNA or gDNA that served as material.

In the authors' workflow: For nucleated cells, counts were estimated from reference gene primer amplification. Repertoires were generated with immunoSEQ multiplex PCR, while TCRdb's copy carries only in-frame clones and drops some. The V and J calls and clone size come from that table; D and trimming were worked out from the DNA. The sample records 150,000 to 200,000 clones, around 77% being singletons. Germline CDR1 and CDR2: KGHSH and LQKENI. Between the trimmed V and J ends, which lost 5 bases and 0 bases, there was a span of 14 bases. The CDR3 is 16 residues long. What was sequenced was peripheral blood. This TCR was sampled from a man aged 55 to 70 with active or convalescent COVID-19. The chain has TRBV18 and TRBJ1-5; the D gene is possibly TRBD1 (5 bases). CDR3 region: CASSSRQHRSNQPQHF. CDR3 sequence (DNA): TGTGCCAGCTCATCCCGACAGCACCGTAGCAATCAGCCCCAGCATTTT.